The 31 T cell receptor beta chains reported below all come from one sample, sequenced in a study of regulatory T cells in long-lasting Graves disease. As to time point: persistent/refractory GD, antithyroid drugs over 5 years with positive TRAb. The TCR library used RNA extracted from PBMCs. The TCR beta library used iRepertoire HTBI primers with Arm-PCR amplification of CDR3. TCRdb called the multiplex PCR reads again in MiXCR, with one record for every CDR3 protein. The sample shows roughly 450,000 distinct CDR3 sequences, 23% of them seen only once. Sample: peripheral blood mononuclear cells (PBMCs), taken when the disease was refractory, from a patient treated with antithyroid drugs. These receptors originate from a female donor with Graves disease.

In this sample, this clonotype turned up a few times. The chain is built from TRBV7-9 and TRBJ1-4; D gene ambiguous. This CDR3 has 12 amino acids. CDR1 SEHNR and CDR2 FQNEAQ come from the germline V gene (reference sequence). V dropped 7 bases and J dropped 7 bases, with 10 bases sitting between them. In nucleotides, the CDR3 is TGTGCCAGCAACCTCGGCGGTGAAAAACTGTTTTTT. Translation gives CASNLGGEKLFF.

This clonotype was seen repeatedly, ten times or more. The chain joins TRBV6-1 to TRBJ2-7; 10 bases align to TRBD2. The germline gives CDR1 MNHNS, CDR2 SASEGT. The CDR3 length is 11 residues. The CDR3: CASGLAYEQYF. Written as DNA, the CDR3 is TGTGCGTCGGGACTAGCGTATGAGCAGTACTTC.

There are a few counts of this clonotype. The rearrangement joins TRBV7-8 to TRBJ1-4, with D perhaps matching TRBD1 (6 bases). Trimming left V 5 bases short and J 0 bases short, with 19 bases between. Germline CDR1 and CDR2: SGHVS and FQNEAQ. The CDR3 contains 18 residues. CDR3: CASSLRWGGAATNEKLFF. For the CDR3, the DNA is TGTGCCAGCAGCCTACGGTGGGGGGGGGCCGCAACTAATGAAAAACTGTTTTTT.

The rearrangement joins TRBV4-1 to TRBJ2-5; D call uncertain. Between the trimmed V and J ends, which lost 0 bases and 1 base, there was a span of 12 bases. The length of the CDR3 is 16 residues. Germline CDR1 and CDR2: MGHRA and YSYEKL. As DNA, the CDR3 is TGCGCCAGCAGCCAAGATCGATCGAGAGCCCAAGAGACCCAGTACTTC. It specifies CASSQDRSRAQETQYF.

There are a few counts of this clonotype. J is TRBJ2-4 and V is TRBV2; 9 nucleotides match TRBD2. The CDR3 covers 19 residues. With V trimmed by 6 bases and J by 3 bases, 18 bases remained unmatched. Germline values: CDR1 SNHLY, CDR2 FYNNEI. The CDR3, as DNA: TGTGCCAGCAGCGCTCCGGGACTAGCATCTTATTGGGGCAAAAACATTCAGTACTTC. Protein: CASSAPGLASYWGKNIQYF.

This clonotype was counted many times. The J gene is TRBJ2-7, the V gene TRBV30; perhaps TRBD2 as D (5 bases). Germline lookup yields CDR1 GTSNPN and CDR2 SVGIG (reference sequence). The V gene lost 2 bases and the J gene lost 7 bases, with 15 bases spanning the gap. The CDR3 totals 13 residues. CDR3 sequence: CAWSRLSSGEQYF. The CDR3 DNA reads TGTGCCTGGAGTCGGCTCTCCTCGGGAGAGCAGTACTTC.

There are many counts of this clonotype. The rearrangement links TRBV27 to TRBJ2-7; weak D call: TRBD2 (7 bases). The germline V and J ends were trimmed by 2 bases and 7 bases, with 15 bases remaining between them. Germline assignment: CDR1 MNHEY and CDR2 SMNVEV (reference sequence). The CDR3 totals 14 residues. The chain's CDR3 is CASSLLAGALEQYF. CDR3 bases: TGTGCCAGCAGTTTACTCGCGGGGGCCCTGGAGCAGTACTTC.

This clonotype was found many times. The J gene is TRBJ2-7, the V gene TRBV7-2, with no clear D. Germline assignment: CDR1 SGHTA and CDR2 FQGNSA. The CDR3 contains 15 residues. Trimming shortened V by 2 bases and J by 2 bases, and 13 bases separated the two germline ends. The chain's CDR3 is CASSLISGRTYEQYF. CDR3 sequence (DNA): TGTGCCAGCAGCTTAATATCGGGCAGAACCTACGAGCAGTACTTC.

This clonotype occurred many times. The chain links TRBV6-1 to TRBJ2-2, with 7 positions matching TRBD2. The V gene's germline CDR1 is MNHNS and CDR2 SASEGT. This CDR3 has 15 amino acids. V gave up 7 bases and J gave up 4 bases; unmatched junction bases: 9. The CDR3 DNA reads TGTGCCAGCACCGCGGGAGAGACTAGCACCGGGGAGCTGTTTTTT. Residues: CASTAGETSTGELFF.

The sample holds a few counts of this clonotype. CDR3 DNA sequence: TGTGCCAGCATACCCGGGACAGGGGTTAGGTCAGCACGGCATTTT. Its protein is CASIPGTGVRSARHF. V gene TRBV28 combines with J gene TRBJ1-5, with 10 bases that match TRBD1. The CDR3 extends over 15 amino acids. Germline CDR1 MDHEN, CDR2 SYDVKM. After removal of 7 bases from V and 15 bases from J, the junction contained 18 bases not matched to a gene.

This clonotype has ten or more counts. The chain recombines TRBV11-2 with TRBJ2-5, with 11 bases that match TRBD2. The CDR3 is 16 amino acids. V lost 5 bases and J lost 4; bases outside the gene matches: 9. Germline V gene lookup returns CDR1 SGHAT and CDR2 FQNNGV. CDR3 in amino acids: CASSPQLAGVGETQYF. The CDR3 DNA is TGTGCCAGCAGCCCACAACTAGCGGGAGTGGGAGAGACCCAGTACTTC. The whole variable domain, filled in from reference TRBV11-2 and TRBJ2-5, reads EAGVAQSPRYKIIEKRQSVAFWCNPISGHATLYWYQQILGQGPKLLIQFQNNGVVDDSQLPKDRFSAERLKGVDSTLKIQPAKLEDSAVYLCASSPQLAGVGETQYFGPGTRLLVL.

The J gene is TRBJ2-2, the V gene TRBV4-3; 7 bases are shared with TRBD1. Per the germline V gene, CDR1 is LGHNA and CDR2 is YSLEER. The CDR3 extends over 16 amino acids. The trim removed 1 base at V and 3 bases at J, leaving 5 bases unmatched. CDR3 protein: CASSQGTGYDTGELFF. The CDR3, as DNA: TGCGCCAGCAGCCAAGGGACAGGATATGACACCGGGGAGCTGTTTTTT.

There are many counts of this clonotype. This chain uses TRBV6-1 with TRBJ1-6; the D is unclear. This CDR3 is built from 15 residues. V lost 7 bases, J lost 8 bases, and 18 bases lay in between. Looked up from germline, CDR1 is MNHNS and CDR2 is SASEGT. The CDR3 nucleotides read TGTGCCAGCAAAATCGGGCCTCATGGGGATTCACCCCTCCACTTT. It is translated as CASKIGPHGDSPLHF.

At least ten counts were recorded for this clonotype. This chain connects TRBV12-3 or TRBV12-4 to TRBJ2-7; D may be TRBD1 (6 bases). The germline V and J ends were trimmed by 5 bases and 1 base, with 12 bases remaining between them. The CDR3 has 14 amino acids. CDR3 sequence: CASSPGTWSYEQYF. CDR3 nucleotides: TGTGCCAGCAGTCCCGGGACATGGTCCTACGAGCAGTACTTC.

This clonotype showed up many times. The chain couples TRBV20-1 to TRBJ1-4; D ambiguous. Trimming took off 1 base at V and 6 bases at J, with 12 bases between the two ends. Germline loops: CDR1 DFQATT, CDR2 SNEGSKA (reference sequence). This CDR3 spans 14 amino acids. CDR3 sequence reads: CSARGMGGYEKLFF. CDR3 DNA: TGCAGTGCTAGAGGGATGGGAGGGTATGAAAAACTGTTTTTT.

This clonotype was picked up many times. The J gene is TRBJ2-7, the V gene TRBV12-3 or TRBV12-4; D ambiguous. Trimming pared 6 bases from V and 0 bases from J, leaving 9 bases between. The CDR3 runs to 13 residues. CDR3 residues: CASRPSSSYEQYF. DNA of the CDR3: TGTGCCAGCAGACCTTCCAGCTCCTACGAGCAGTACTTC.

The chain employs TRBV27 and TRBJ1-2, with D possibly matching TRBD1 (6 bases). The length of the CDR3 is 13 residues. V shed 6 bases and J shed 8 bases, with 16 bases lying between them. CDR1 is MNHEY, CDR2 SMNVEV, per germline (reference sequence). DNA of the CDR3: TGTGCCAGCAGACCAGAGGGGGTGGGCGGCTACACCTTC. It is translated as CASRPEGVGGYTF.

The chain combines TRBV19 with TRBJ2-7, with TRBD2 identical over 11 bases. V was pared by 5 bases and J by 0 bases, with 6 bases of the junction left unmatched. The germline CDR1 and CDR2 sequences are LNHDA and SQIVND (reference sequence). There are 16 residues in the CDR3. CDR3 sequence (DNA): TGTGCCAGTAGTGGGGGGACTAGCGGACACTCCTACGAGCAGTACTTC. This sequence encodes CASSGGTSGHSYEQYF. Drawing the rest from reference TRBV19 and TRBJ2-7, the complete variable domain is DGGITQSPKYLFRKEGQNVTLSCEQNLNHDAMYWYRQDPGQGLRLIYYSQIVNDFQKGDIAEGYSVSREKKESFPLTVTSAQKNPTAFYLCASSGGTSGHSYEQYFGPGTRLTVT.

This clonotype was seen repeatedly, ten times or more. The chain recombines TRBV11-1 with TRBJ2-7, with 8 bases fitting TRBD1. This CDR3 is 15 amino acids long. Germline CDR1 and CDR2: SGHAT and FQDESV (reference sequence). V dropped 1 base and J dropped 1; count of bases not matched to a gene: 3. The CDR3 protein is CASSLGQGRSYEQYF. DNA of the CDR3: TGTGCCAGCAGCTTAGGACAGGGGAGGTCCTACGAGCAGTACTTC.

This clonotype was observed a few times. CDR3: CATSAKGWAKNIQYF. The CDR3 DNA is TGTGCCACCAGTGCGAAGGGCTGGGCCAAAAACATTCAGTACTTC. The V gene is TRBV24-1, the J gene TRBJ2-4; D unresolved. V was shortened by 5 bases and J by 1 base, with 11 bases between the two germline ends. The germline gives CDR1 KGHDR, CDR2 SFDVKD. This CDR3 is 15 amino acids long.

This clonotype occurred a few times. This chain links TRBV19 with TRBJ1-5; 8 bases are a match to TRBD1. V lost 4 bases to trimming and J lost 1 base; unmatched junction nucleotides: 6. The CDR3 loop spans 16 amino acids. Germline V gene sequence: CDR1 LNHDA, CDR2 SQIVND (reference sequence). CDR3 residues: CASSTGQGGSNQPQHF. The CDR3 DNA reads as TGTGCCAGTAGTACCGGACAGGGTGGGAGCAATCAGCCCCAGCATTTT.

The CDR3 spells CASSRDRTHSYEQYF. The CDR3 DNA is TGTGCCAGTAGTAGGGACAGGACTCACTCCTACGAGCAGTACTTC. The V and J genes are TRBV19 and TRBJ2-7; 8 bases are a match to TRBD1. Unmatched junction bases numbered 5, after V lost 4 bases and J lost 0 bases. The CDR3 loop spans 15 amino acids. The germline CDR1 and CDR2 sequences are LNHDA and SQIVND (reference sequence).

This clonotype occurred a few times. J is TRBJ1-4 and V is TRBV7-9; D is perhaps TRBD1 (6 bases). Germline lookup yields CDR1 SEHNR and CDR2 FQNEAQ (reference sequence). This CDR3 contains 17 residues. Between the trimmed V and J ends, which lost 2 bases and 3 bases, there was a span of 16 bases. The CDR3 loop is CASSLRGGGGSNEKLFF. The CDR3 region has the DNA TGTGCCAGCAGCTTACGCGGGGGCGGCGGGTCTAATGAAAAACTGTTTTTT.

This clonotype was recorded at least ten times. The chain carries TRBV24-1 and TRBJ1-1; weak D call: TRBD1 (6 bases). The germline V gene encodes CDR1 KGHDR and CDR2 SFDVKD. Trimming shortened V by 4 bases and J by 7 bases, and 12 bases separated the two germline ends. The CDR3 extends over 13 amino acids. CDR3 protein: CATSDSLRGEAFF. CDR3 sequence (DNA): TGTGCCACCAGTGACAGCCTCAGGGGTGAAGCTTTCTTT.

On this clonotype: This could be a read error, since a much larger clone is one nucleotide away. Here the CDR3 DNA reads TGTGCCAGCGGTTACGAGCAGGGCGCTCTGAACACTGAAGCTTTCTTT. Translation: CASGYEQGALNTEAFF. The rearrangement links TRBV6-5 to TRBJ1-1, with a tentative D call TRBD1 (5 bases). The CDR3 is 16 residues long. Germline values: CDR1 MNHEY, CDR2 SVGAGI.

This clonotype was counted many times. This chain links TRBV5-1 with TRBJ2-7; TRBD2 agrees at 7 bases. V shed 3 bases, J shed 2 bases, and the junction held 8 bases outside the gene matches. The germline gives CDR1 SGHRS, CDR2 YFSETQ. The CDR3 is 15 residues long. The CDR3 sequence is CASSSRGGSTYEQYF. In nucleotides, the CDR3 is TGCGCCAGCAGCTCCCGGGGCGGGAGTACCTACGAGCAGTACTTC.

This clonotype was seen ten or more times. The J gene is TRBJ2-7, the V gene TRBV20-1, with 7 positions matching TRBD2. The CDR3 extends over 15 amino acids. J was trimmed by 2 bases and V by 0 bases; bases with no gene match: 7. Germline V gene lookup returns CDR1 DFQATT and CDR2 SNEGSKA (reference sequence). The CDR3 DNA reads as TGCAGTGCTAGAGATCCTCTAGCGGAGACCTACGAGCAGTACTTC. Protein product: CSARDPLAETYEQYF.

The chain uses TRBV30 and TRBJ1-5, with D possibly being TRBD1 (5 bases). The V gene lost 1 base and the J gene lost 0 bases, with 10 bases spanning the gap. The CDR3 is made up of 15 amino acids. CDR1 is GTSNPN, CDR2 SVGIG, per germline (reference sequence). The CDR3 nucleotides read TGTGCCTGGAGTGAAGGGGTCTATAGCAATCAGCCCCAGCATTTT. Translation: CAWSEGVYSNQPQHF. Full variable domain (outside the CDR3, taken from reference TRBV30 and TRBJ1-5): SQTIHQWPATLVQPVGSPLSLECTVEGTSNPNLYWYRQAAGRGLQLLFYSVGIGQISSEVPQNLSASRPQDRQFILSSKKLLLSDSGFYLCAWSEGVYSNQPQHFGDGTRLSIL.

This clonotype was recorded at least ten times. The chain couples TRBV20-1 to TRBJ2-7; 8 nucleotides agree with TRBD2. The CDR3 spans 14 residues. The trim removed 3 bases at V and 4 bases at J, leaving 8 bases unmatched. CDR1 is DFQATT and CDR2 is SNEGSKA in the germline V gene (reference sequence). The CDR3 loop is CSASLGGRKYEQYF. The CDR3 DNA sequence: TGCAGTGCTAGCCTCGGCGGGAGGAAATACGAGCAGTACTTC.

This clonotype was counted only a few times. The V call is TRBV6-2 or TRBV6-3, the J call TRBJ2-5; TRBD1 aligns across 7 bases. Germline trimming cut 0 bases from V and 4 bases from J; bases unmatched to any gene: 8. CDR1 and CDR2 (germline): MNHEY, SVGEGT. This CDR3 spans 16 amino acids. For the CDR3, the DNA is TGTGCCAGCAGTTACTCTCCGGGACAGATAAGAGAGACCCAGTACTTC. Amino acid sequence: CASSYSPGQIRETQYF.

This clonotype appeared many times. The genes are TRBV6-1 and TRBJ1-1; D ambiguous. Germline CDR1 is MNHNS and CDR2 is SASEGT. V was trimmed by 4 bases and J by 0 bases, leaving 9 bases between them. The CDR3 totals 14 residues. CDR3 amino acids: CASSGLRLNTEAFF. In DNA, the CDR3 is TGTGCCAGCAGTGGGTTAAGGTTGAACACTGAAGCTTTCTTT.